Listed below are T cell receptor beta chains from one sample, sequenced in a study of T cell responses to AZD1222 COVID-19 vaccine. Measured with immunoSEQ multiplex PCR; TCRdb has only the in-frame clones, and not every one. Here the sample spans 150,000 to 170,000 clones, roughly nine tenths being singletons. The sequences come from peripheral blood, collected on day 0 of MenACWY control vaccination. Receptor source: an adult in good health. The CDR3 runs from the conserved cysteine through the conserved F or W. D genes are given only for firm matches. The size of a clone is reported for some rows only, either as once, few or many, or as a class for expanded clones.

V gene	J gene	clone size	D gene	CDR3 DNA	CDR3 protein
TRBV5-6	TRBJ2-1	-	-	TGTGCCAGCAGCCCCCGGACCGAGAATCTTTTTTTATACAATGAGCAGTTCTTC	CASSPRTENLFLYNEQFF
TRBV11-2	TRBJ1-1	-	-	TGTGCCAGCAGCACCCGGGAGGGCACTGAAGCTTTCTTT	CASSTREGTEAFF
TRBV11-2	TRBJ1-4	-	-	TGTGCCAGCAGCCTCACCTCCGGGACCTATGAAAAACTGTTTTTT	CASSLTSGTYEKLFF
TRBV2	TRBJ2-2	-	-	TGTGCCAGCACCCGAGGGTTCGCGAACACCGGGGAGCTGTTTTTT	CASTRGFANTGELFF
TRBV11-3	TRBJ2-1	-	-	TGTGCCAGCAGCTTGAGTACCTACAATGAGCAGTTCTTC	CASSLSTYNEQFF
TRBV15	TRBJ2-3	-	-	TGTGCCACCAGCAGGTTAGCGGAGGGGGGAGATACGCAGTATTTT	CATSRLAEGGDTQYF
TRBV27	TRBJ1-1	-	TRBD1	TGTGCCAGCAGTGCAAAAAACAGGGGGCGAACTGAAGCTTTCTTT	CASSAKNRGRTEAFF
TRBV30	TRBJ1-4	-	TRBD1	TGTGCCTGGAGGGGGTACAGGGGAGGGGAAAAACTGTTTTTT	CAWRGYRGGEKLFF
TRBV5-1	TRBJ2-5	-	-	TGCGCCAGCAGCCCTGTAAGGCTTGGGCAGACCCAGTACTTC	CASSPVRLGQTQYF
TRBV5-1	TRBJ2-1	-	TRBD2	TGCGCCAGCGCGATGGCTAGCGGGAGGAATGAGCAGTTCTTC	CASAMASGRNEQFF
TRBV2	TRBJ2-7	-	TRBD1	TGTGCCAGCAGCGGGACAGGGGGCTACGAGCAGTACTTC	CASSGTGGYEQYF
TRBV6-5	TRBJ1-5	-	-	TGTGCCAGCATGGGGGCAGACTATCAGCCCCAGCATTTT	CASMGADYQPQHF
TRBV7-9	TRBJ2-2	-	TRBD2	TGTGCCAGCAGCATGACCATAGCGGGAGCGGCCGGGGAGCTGTTTTTT	CASSMTIAGAAGELFF
TRBV6-6	TRBJ1-2	-	-	TGTGCCAGCAGTTTACGGTGGGGCTACACCTTC	CASSLRWGYTF
TRBV18	TRBJ2-7	-	-	TGTGCCAGCTCACCACCCGCACGAACCTACGAGCAGTACTTC	CASSPPARTYEQYF
TRBV25-1	TRBJ1-4	once	TRBD1	TGTGCCAGCAGTGCGATTGGGACAGGGCGTGAAAAACTGTTTTTT	CASSAIGTGREKLFF
TRBV7-8	TRBJ1-1	-	TRBD1	TGTGCCAGCAGCTCGGGACAGACGAACACTGAAGCTTTCTTT	CASSSGQTNTEAFF
TRBV7-9	TRBJ1-2	-	TRBD1	TGTGCCAGCAGCCGTAGACAGGGGAGGGGCTACACCTTC	CASSRRQGRGYTF
TRBV3-1/TRBV3-2	TRBJ1-6	-	-	TGTGCCAGCAGCCACCCCGGTGGGGGCAGTAATTCACCCCTCCACTTT	CASSHPGGGSNSPLHF
TRBV11-2	TRBJ1-3	-	-	TGTGCCAGCAGCTTAGAGCCTGGAAACACCATATATTTT	CASSLEPGNTIYF
TRBV6-2/TRBV6-3	TRBJ2-5	-	-	TGTGCCAGCAGCCTCGGCAGGGTAGAGACCCAGTACTTC	CASSLGRVETQYF
TRBV19	TRBJ2-5	-	TRBD1	TGTGCCAGTAGTCGTGGACAGGATAAGACCCAGTACTTC	CASSRGQDKTQYF